The present T cell receptor (beta chain) was sequenced within a study of blood T cells in healthy people across ages. Alongside a J-beta primer mix, a sample-barcoded 5' primer served in a second PCR lasting roughly 7 to 12 cycles. Each CDR3 protein is one row after TCRdb ran MiXCR on the 5' RACE reads. This sample has approximately 1,100,000 distinct CDR3 sequences, with 35% to 55% found just once. Study-wide points: Among T cells, TCR beta diversity per million cells dropped roughly linearly as age rose.

The CDR3 consists of 11 residues. V shed 5 bases and J shed 2 bases, with 7 bases lying between them. Germline lookup yields CDR1 DFQATT and CDR2 SNEGSKA (reference sequence). This clonotype came up many times. The antigen remains undetermined. The source of this sequence is a woman aged 55-75 years in good health. This chain uses TRBV20-1 with TRBJ2-7; D is ambiguous. Material: blood. The CDR3 here is CSAGSPYEQYF. CDR3 coding DNA: TGCAGTGCTGGATCACCCTACGAGCAGTACTTC.